Listed below are T cell receptor beta chains from one sample, sequenced in a study of sequential checkpoint blockade in melanoma. Assay: immunoSEQ multiplex PCR; the TCRdb copy retains only in-frame clones and omits some. The sample has about 4,000 clones, under 20% seen once. Sequencing used tumor tissue (inferred from file names), obtained from a patient given nivolumab and ipilimumab in sequence. The receptors derive from a human patient with melanoma. Some clones in this sample may be carry-over from other donors' samples. The CDR3 runs from the conserved cysteine through the conserved F or W. The order of the fields is D gene, V gene, J gene, clone size, CDR3 protein, CDR3 DNA. A D gene is named only where the DNA matches it firmly. Only part of the rows carry a size: once, few, many, or a class if the clone is expanded.

>-|TRBV6-8|TRBJ1-6|-
CASILRVAVNNSPLHF
TGTGCCAGCATCCTCCGGGTCGCAGTTAATAATTCACCCCTCCACTTT
>-|TRBV6-8|TRBJ1-5|few
CASRDNNNQPQHF
TGTGCCAGCAGGGACAATAACAATCAGCCCCAGCATTTT
>-|TRBV19|TRBJ2-2|-
CASSMGGGRSNTGELFF
TGTGCCAGTAGTATGGGTGGGGGCAGATCGAACACCGGGGAGCTGTTTTTT
>TRBD1|TRBV11-3|TRBJ2-5|few
CASSRQGGRETQYF
TGTGCCAGCAGCCGACAGGGGGGACGGGAGACCCAGTACTTC
>-|TRBV6-7|TRBJ1-3|many
CASSLEFLGRDYSGNTIYF
TGTGCCAGCAGTTTAGAATTCTTGGGCAGGGACTACTCTGGAAACACCATATATTTT
>-|TRBV9|TRBJ1-2|-
CASSVNGGFGYTF
TGTGCCAGCAGCGTTAACGGGGGCTTTGGCTACACCTTC
>TRBD2|TRBV6-8|TRBJ2-1|many
CASTTLTSGYYNEQFF
TGTGCCAGCACTACTCTGACTAGCGGCTATTACAATGAGCAGTTCTTC
>-|TRBV6-1|TRBJ2-7|few
CASSEAGLAYEQYF
TGTGCCAGCAGTGAAGCAGGACTTGCCTACGAGCAGTACTTC
>TRBD1|TRBV28|TRBJ1-5|few
CASRAGTGAPQPQHF
TGTGCCAGCAGAGCCGGGACAGGGGCTCCTCAGCCCCAGCATTTT
>-|TRBV19|TRBJ1-6|-
CASSMPSYNSPLHF
TGTGCCAGTAGTATGCCCAGTTATAATTCACCCCTCCACTTT
>TRBD1|TRBV23-1|TRBJ2-7|few
CASSQGRQGAYEQYF
TGCGCCAGCAGCCAGGGACGACAGGGGGCCTACGAGCAGTACTTC
>TRBD1|TRBV30|TRBJ1-6|-
CASQGELWYSPLHF
TGTGCCAGCCAGGGGGAATTGTGGTATTCACCCCTCCACTTT
>TRBD1|TRBV28|TRBJ1-1|-
CASSFRGLTEAFF
TGTGCCAGCAGTTTTAGGGGGCTCACTGAAGCTTTCTTT
>-|TRBV12-5|TRBJ2-5|-
CASGFRWETQYF
TGTGCTAGTGGTTTTCGTTGGGAGACCCAGTACTTC
>-|TRBV6-8|TRBJ1-5|few
CASSYSGSNQPQHF
TGTGCCAGCAGTTACTCGGGTAGCAATCAGCCCCAGCATTTT
>TRBD2|TRBV18|TRBJ2-1|once
CASSQSGDSYNEQFF
TGTGCCAGCTCTCAGAGCGGGGACTCCTACAATGAGCAGTTCTTC
>-|TRBV11-3|TRBJ2-7|many
CASSLGFGVRYEQYF
TGTGCCAGCAGCTTAGGCTTTGGGGTAAGGTACGAGCAGTACTTC
>TRBD2|TRBV10-2|TRBJ2-3|-
CASSESILAETSTDTQYF
TGCGCCAGCAGTGAGTCGATCCTAGCGGAGACTAGCACAGATACGCAGTATTTT
>TRBD2|TRBV11-3|TRBJ2-3|-
CASSLGAVGTTRLDTQYF
TGTGCTAGCAGCTTGGGCGCTGTGGGGACTACCCGCCTGGATACGCAGTATTTT
>TRBD1|TRBV5-1|TRBJ2-2|-
CASSSTTGSAGELFF
TGCGCCAGCAGCTCGACGACAGGGTCCGCCGGGGAGCTGTTTTTT
>-|TRBV5-1|TRBJ2-3|-
CASSLEGSTDTQYF
TGCGCCAGCAGCTTGGAAGGGAGCACAGATACGCAGTATTTT
>-|TRBV11-3|TRBJ1-4|medium-sized
CASSLDRGKSEKLFF
TGTGCCAGCAGCTTAGATCGGGGGAAGAGTGAAAAACTGTTTTTT